This T cell receptor beta chain was captured in a study of beta chain features in type 1 diabetes. This clone was detected only a few times. The sample contains more than one DNA sequence encoding this CDR3. Of the isolated RNA, all was reverse transcribed, and so the sequenced material was expressed TCRB transcripts. The assay was immunoSEQ multiplex PCR, and TCRdb's table has in-frame clones only and misses some. The table includes hundreds of thousands of clones, around 16% detected once. This receptor was obtained from a man between 18 and 29 years old in good health. Sequenced input: naive CD4+ T cells from blood.

The chain's CDR3 is CSARDNGYTF. CDR3 sequence (DNA): TGCAGTGCTAGAGATAACGGCTACACCTTC. The V call is TRBV20-1, the J call TRBJ1-2; D is uncertain. V was pared by 0 bases and J by 8 bases, with 4 bases between. The CDR3 length is 10 residues. Germline V gives CDR1 DFQATT, CDR2 SNEGSKA (reference sequence).